The 26 T cell receptor beta chains in this list originate from one sample, sequenced in a study of CD8+CD57+ T cells in acquired aplastic anemia. Genomic DNA provided the template from which TCR beta VDJ and CDR3 profiles were obtained. MiXCR, run by TCRdb on the reads, gives a single entry per CDR3 protein. The sample consists of 400,000 to 500,000 distinct CDR3 sequences, about 70% of them appearing once. Specimen: sorted CD4+, CD8+, or CD8+CD57+ T cells (not recorded which) from PBMCs. The receptors were sampled from a human donor in good health, serving as a control.

V gene TRBV7-9 combines with J gene TRBJ1-6; the D gene is possibly TRBD1 (5 bases). Trimming cost V 0 bases and J 15 bases, with 15 bases left between them. The germline V gene encodes CDR1 SEHNR and CDR2 FQNEAQ (reference sequence). The CDR3 is 14 residues long. This chain's CDR3 is CASSLATDGGYLHF. In DNA, the CDR3 is TGTGCCAGCAGCTTAGCGACAGATGGAGGCTACCTCCACTTT.

J is TRBJ1-6 and V is TRBV7-6; D gene uncertain. The length of the CDR3 is 13 residues. V was shortened by 1 base and J by 9 bases, with 7 bases between the two germline ends. Per germline, CDR1 SGHVS and CDR2 FNYEAQ. The CDR3 reads CASSLGLGSPLHF. CDR3 coding DNA: TGTGCCAGCAGCTTAGGTTTGGGTTCACCCCTCCACTTT. The full variable domain, completed using reference TRBV7-6 and TRBJ1-6, is GAGVSQSPRYKVTKRGQDVALRCDPISGHVSLYWYRQALGQGPEFLTYFNYEAQQDKSGLPNDRFSAERPEGSISTLTIQRTEQRDSAMYRCASSLGLGSPLHFGNGTRLTVT.

This clonotype was seen only a few times. One base away lies a much larger clone, so this may be a sequencing read error. This CDR3 is missing its conserved last phenylalanine or tryptophan, likely due to a read error. This chain uses TRBV25-1 with TRBJ2-7; D uncertain. CDR3 length equals 14 residues. Trimming removed 8 bases at V and 0 bases at J, with 14 bases between. CDR1 is MGHDK, CDR2 SYGVNS, per germline. The CDR3 DNA reads TGTGCCAGCTCCCTTATCGGGCACTCCTACGAGCAGTACTCC. Its protein is CASSLIGHSYEQYS.

This rearrangement joins TRBV4-1 to TRBJ1-1, with D unclear. Germline V gene sequence: CDR1 MGHRA, CDR2 YSYEKL. Deletions cut 4 bases from V and 7 bases from J, with 19 bases between. This CDR3 comprises 15 residues. CDR3 loop: CASSPRGLVRIEAFF. The CDR3 DNA reads TGCGCCAGCAGCCCGCGGGGATTGGTAAGAATTGAAGCTTTCTTT.

The chain is built from TRBV24-1 and TRBJ2-1; D is undetermined. With 0 bases removed from V and 3 bases from J, the gap between germline ends came to 5 bases. Germline V gene data show CDR1 as KGHDR and CDR2 as SFDVKD. This CDR3 comprises 14 residues. This CDR3 is CATSDLPGYNEQFF. The CDR3 DNA follows: TGTGCCACCAGTGATTTGCCGGGCTACAATGAGCAGTTCTTC.

This clonotype was seen more than once but under ten times. The chain combines TRBV6-2 or TRBV6-3 with TRBJ2-5; TRBD1 aligns across 9 bases. The CDR3 is 15 residues long. Germline V gives CDR1 MNHEY, CDR2 SVGEGT. J gave up 5 bases and V 5 bases, and 9 bases lay outside the gene matches. CDR3 bases: TGTGCCAGCAGTCATCCAACAGGGGGCCGGGAGACCCAGTACTTC. Its protein is CASSHPTGGRETQYF.

The gene calls are TRBV29-1 and TRBJ2-1; 7 bases are shared with TRBD1. V dropped 1 base and J dropped 10; count of bases not matched to a gene: 10. CDR1 is SQVTM and CDR2 is ANQGSEA in the germline V gene. The CDR3 runs 14 residues. Here the CDR3 reads CSVEGGTASNEQFF. CDR3 DNA: TGCAGCGTTGAAGGGGGGACAGCTTCCAACGAGCAGTTCTTC.

The V and J genes are TRBV7-2 and TRBJ2-5, with D hard to call. This CDR3 has 17 amino acids. The V gene's germline CDR1 is SGHTA and CDR2 FQGNSA. Trimming took off 5 bases at V and 8 bases at J, with 27 bases between the two ends. For the CDR3, the DNA is TGTGCCAGCAGCGCCGGGCCCAGAAGCTACGAGCAGTACACCCAGTACTTC. Its translation is CASSAGPRSYEQYTQYF. Supplemented by reference TRBV7-2 and TRBJ2-5, the full variable domain reads GAGVSQSPSNKVTEKGKDVELRCDPISGHTALYWYRQSLGQGLEFLIYFQGNSAPDKSGLPSDRFSAERTGGSVSTLTIQRTQQEDSAVYLCASSAGPRSYEQYTQYFGPGTRLLVL.

This sequence joins TRBV12-3 or TRBV12-4 and TRBJ2-5; 12 bases agree with TRBD2. J lost 2 bases, V lost 5 bases, and 3 bases had no gene match. The CDR3 is 15 amino acids. The CDR3 DNA reads TGTGCCAGCAGTATGACTAGCGGGGGACAAGAGACCCAGTACTTC. Translated, it gives CASSMTSGGQETQYF.

This chain connects TRBV7-9 to TRBJ2-3; D unresolved. CDR3 size: 17 residues. Trimming shortened V by 5 bases and J by 0 bases, and 18 bases separated the two germline ends. Per the germline V gene, CDR1 is SEHNR and CDR2 is FQNEAQ (reference sequence). CDR3: CASSGQVVAGSTDTQYF. CDR3 sequence (DNA): TGTGCCAGCAGCGGTCAGGTTGTAGCAGGTAGCACAGATACGCAGTATTTT.

This clonotype was recorded a few times. The genes are TRBV2 and TRBJ2-5; D is undetermined. Trimming removed 2 bases at V and 4 bases at J, with 11 bases between. Germline-derived CDR1 and CDR2 are SNHLY and FYNNEI. The CDR3 has 14 amino acids. CDR3 coding DNA: TGTGCCAGCAGTGAAAATGTAGTATCAGAGACCCAGTACTTC. Translated, it gives CASSENVVSETQYF.

The chain is built from TRBV29-1 and TRBJ2-7; the D is unclear. Germline CDR1 and CDR2: SQVTM and ANQGSEA. The V end was cut by 4 bases, the J end by 3 bases, with 7 bases between. The CDR3 extends over 11 amino acids. The CDR3 protein is CSVGLRYEQYF. The CDR3 coding sequence is TGCAGCGTTGGGCTGCGCTACGAGCAGTACTTC.

J is TRBJ2-7 and V is TRBV24-1; 9 positions match TRBD2. Germline V CDR1 and CDR2: KGHDR, SFDVKD. This CDR3 spans 13 amino acids. The trim removed 9 bases at V and 0 bases at J, leaving 2 bases unmatched. CDR3 protein: CATAGGSSYEQYF. The CDR3 nucleotides are TGTGCCACCGCGGGGGGGAGCTCCTACGAGCAGTACTTC.

This chain connects TRBV5-1 to TRBJ2-7, with D tentatively TRBD1 (6 bases). CDR1 and CDR2 from the germline V gene are SGHRS and YFSETQ. The germline V and J ends were trimmed by 0 bases and 8 bases, with 15 bases remaining between them. CDR3 length equals 14 residues. CDR3 DNA sequence: TGCGCCAGCAGCTTGGATGGGGAAGGGGACAAGCAGTACTTC. Translating gives CASSLDGEGDKQYF. Complete variable domain (other parts from reference TRBV5-1 and TRBJ2-7): KAGVTQTPRYLIKTRGQQVTLSCSPISGHRSVSWYQQTPGQGLQFLFEYFSETQRNKGNFPGRFSGRQFSNSRSEMNVSTLELGDSALYLCASSLDGEGDKQYFGPGTRLTVT.

To note about this clonotype: One junction end does not reproduce the germline sequence, and a read error may be involved. V is TRBV29-1 and J is TRBJ1-2; 8 nucleotides match TRBD1. Germline V gives CDR1 SQVTM, CDR2 ANQGSEA. CDR3 length: 18 residues. CDR3 in amino acids: CSVVLSPGRDRGWYGHTF. CDR3 bases: TGCAGCGTTGTACTTTCCCCCGGCAGAGACAGGGGTTGGTATGGCCACACCTTC.

This clonotype was counted once. The rearrangement links TRBV10-3 to TRBJ2-1; D is perhaps TRBD1 (7 bases). CDR3 length equals 15 residues. In germline, CDR1 is ENHRY, CDR2 SYGVKD. Trimming cost V 5 bases and J 11 bases, with 22 bases left between them. The CDR3 nucleotides read TGTGCCATCAGTCGGGGGCAGGGGGTTAGCTATAAGCAGTTCTTC. Its translation: CAISRGQGVSYKQFF.

This clonotype was seen just once. Given the absence of the conserved phenylalanine or tryptophan at the CDR3 end, a read error is likely. Because the CDR3's place on the DNA is in doubt, the DNA is left out and the CDR3 is given as listed by TCRdb. The chain employs TRBV2 and TRBJ2-7; the table calls TRBD2, which could not be checked here. Germline V gene data show CDR1 as SNHLY and CDR2 as FYNNEI. The CDR3 length is 16 residues, termini included. CDR3 region: CASSEALKPSTSGGRP.

Comment on this clonotype: Here the CDR3 omits its conserved ending phenylalanine or tryptophan, so a read error is the likely source. It is unclear where the CDR3 begins or ends on the DNA, so no DNA is shown, and the CDR3 is as TCRdb lists it. The chain recombines TRBV9 with TRBJ1-2; the DNA was not compared with TRBD1, the D call given in the table. Germline V gene sequence: CDR1 SGDLS, CDR2 YYNGEE. Termini included, the CDR3 measures 12 amino acids. The CDR3 here is CASTDHPGHSFS.

Concerning this clonotype itself: The junction shows a germline mismatch at one end, possibly a read error. This chain connects TRBV2 to TRBJ2-1, with D maybe TRBD2 (5 bases). This CDR3 contains 15 residues. Germline V gene sequence: CDR1 SNHLY, CDR2 FYNNEI. The CDR3 protein is CASSGEMGEHNDFGF. CDR3 nucleotide sequence: TGTGCCAGCAGCGGGGAGATGGGAGAGCACAATGATTTTGGCTTC.

This clonotype was seen at least ten times. This chain joins TRBV20-1 and TRBJ1-1, with D possibly being TRBD1 (5 bases). Germline loops: CDR1 DFQATT, CDR2 SNEGSKA (reference sequence). The CDR3 is 12 residues long. The V and J ends lost 0 bases and 7 bases respectively, with 9 bases between them. CDR3 coding DNA: TGCAGTGCTAGAGATCGGGACTTTGAAGCTTTCTTT. As protein: CSARDRDFEAFF.

On this clonotype: The CDR3 does not close with the conserved phenylalanine or tryptophan, likely indicating a read error. The DNA is omitted, as the CDR3 cannot be located on it reliably, and the CDR3 follows TCRdb's listing. The chain recombines TRBV2 with TRBJ2-7; the table's TRBD2 call for D was not verified on the DNA. Germline-derived CDR1 and CDR2 are SNHLY and FYNNEI. The CDR3 comprises 15 residues, both ends counted. CDR3 amino acids: CASRGSHRSPLHFEY.

This clonotype has at least ten counts. This rearrangement joins TRBV10-3 to TRBJ2-2; possible D gene TRBD1, 5 bases. The CDR3 spans 15 residues. V was clipped by 9 bases and J by 1 base, with 15 bases between them. Germline V gene lookup returns CDR1 ENHRY and CDR2 SYGVKD. In DNA, the CDR3 is TGTGCCATGACCTCCGGGCAGGGGAACACCGGGGAGCTGTTTTTT. Encoded protein: CAMTSGQGNTGELFF.

This clonotype was seen ten or more times. This rearrangement joins TRBV7-2 to TRBJ2-2; a possible D gene is TRBD2 (7 bases). V shed 5 bases and J shed 3 bases, with 19 bases lying between them. The V gene's germline CDR1 is SGHTA and CDR2 FQGNSA. CDR3 length: 17 amino acids. As DNA, the CDR3 is TGTGCCAGCAGCCCGGACGAGGGGGGGACGGACACCGGGGAGCTGTTTTTT. Protein sequence: CASSPDEGGTDTGELFF.

This clonotype was seen a single time. One end of the junction fails to match germline, which may point to a read error. The chain has TRBV7-3 and TRBJ2-1, with D unresolved. This CDR3 region has 15 residues. The V gene's germline CDR1 is SGHTA and CDR2 FQGTGA. The CDR3 is CASSFYSKAYNAQFF. DNA of the CDR3: TGTGCCAGCAGCTTTTACAGCAAAGCCTACAATGCGCAGTTCTTC.

The rearrangement uses TRBV13 and TRBJ2-1; 11 bases are a match to TRBD2. The CDR3 has 19 residues. Germline CDR1 PRHDT, CDR2 FYEKMQ (reference sequence). V lost 2 bases to trimming and J lost 2 bases; unmatched junction nucleotides: 11. The DNA for the CDR3 is TGTGCCAGCAGCTTAACTAGCGGGGGCCACCGGCAAGCCTACAATGAGCAGTTCTTC. As protein: CASSLTSGGHRQAYNEQFF. The complete variable domain, with remaining parts taken from reference TRBV13 and TRBJ2-1, reads AAGVIQSPRHLIKEKRETATLKCYPIPRHDTVYWYQQGPGQDPQFLISFYEKMQSDKGSIPDRFSAQQFSDYHSELNMSSLELGDSALYFCASSLTSGGHRQAYNEQFFGPGTRLTVL.

The chain recombines TRBV12-5 with TRBJ2-7; 10 bases line up with TRBD1. The CDR3 consists of 15 residues. Germline loops: CDR1 LGHNT, CDR2 FRNRAP. The CDR3 sequence: CASTESRDRGYEQYF. In DNA form, the CDR3 reads TGTGCCAGCACCGAGTCGCGGGACAGGGGATACGAGCAGTACTTC.